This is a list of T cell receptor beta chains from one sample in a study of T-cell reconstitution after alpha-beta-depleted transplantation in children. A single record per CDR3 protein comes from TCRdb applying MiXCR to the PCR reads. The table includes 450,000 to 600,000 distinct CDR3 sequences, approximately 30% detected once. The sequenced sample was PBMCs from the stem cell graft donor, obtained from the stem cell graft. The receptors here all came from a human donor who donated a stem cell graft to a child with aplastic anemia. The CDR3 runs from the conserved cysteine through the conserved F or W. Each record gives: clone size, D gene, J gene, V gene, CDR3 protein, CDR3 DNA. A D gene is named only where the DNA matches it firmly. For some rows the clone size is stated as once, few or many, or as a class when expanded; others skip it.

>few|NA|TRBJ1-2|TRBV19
CASRVGVERYYGYTF
TGTGCCAGTAGAGTCGGTGTGGAAAGATACTATGGCTACACCTTC
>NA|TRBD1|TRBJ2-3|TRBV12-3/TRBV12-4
CASSHTGGTADTQYF
TGTGCCAGCAGTCATACAGGGGGAACGGCAGATACGCAGTATTTT
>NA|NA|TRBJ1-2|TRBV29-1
CSVADGGLGGYTF
TGCAGCGTTGCCGACGGGGGGCTGGGTGGCTACACCTTC
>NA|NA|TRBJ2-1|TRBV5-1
CASSPAPRDSLYNEQFF
TGCGCCAGCAGCCCGGCTCCACGGGACTCACTATACAATGAGCAGTTCTTC
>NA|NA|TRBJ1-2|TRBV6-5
CASSYSDMDYGYTF
TGTGCCAGCAGTTACTCCGATATGGACTATGGCTACACCTTC
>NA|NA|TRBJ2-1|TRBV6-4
CASSDSRGYNEQFF
TGTGCCAGCAGTGACTCAAGGGGGTACAATGAGCAGTTCTTC
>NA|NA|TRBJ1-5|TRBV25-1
CASSESLVGRNYSNQPQHF
TGTGCCAGCAGTGAATCCCTTGTGGGACGGAATTATAGCAATCAGCCCCAGCATTTT
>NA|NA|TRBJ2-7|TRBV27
CASSLFPLAYEQYF
TGTGCCAGCAGTTTATTTCCATTGGCCTACGAGCAGTACTTC
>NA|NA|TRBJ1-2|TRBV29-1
CSVEWGMRYTF
TGCAGCGTTGAATGGGGAATGCGGTACACCTTC
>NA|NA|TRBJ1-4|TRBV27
CASSPRVLEKLFF
TGTGCCAGCAGTCCCAGGGTTTTGGAAAAACTGTTTTTT
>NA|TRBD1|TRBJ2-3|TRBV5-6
CASSLAVTGGRRRADTQYF
TGTGCCAGCAGCTTGGCCGTCACAGGGGGCAGGAGGCGTGCAGATACGCAGTATTTT
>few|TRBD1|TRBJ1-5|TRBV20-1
CSAPDRGSNQPQHF
TGCAGTGCCCCCGACAGGGGTAGCAATCAGCCCCAGCATTTT
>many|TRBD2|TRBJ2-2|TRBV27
CASSAGLAGGAGELFF
TGTGCCAGCAGTGCCGGACTAGCGGGAGGTGCCGGGGAGCTGTTTTTT
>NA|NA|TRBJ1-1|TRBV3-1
CASSPSRTVGTEAFF
TGTGCCAGCAGCCCGAGCCGGACAGTTGGGACTGAAGCTTTCTTT
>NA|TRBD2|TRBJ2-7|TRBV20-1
CSASGRATYEQYF
TGCAGTGCTAGCGGGAGGGCCACATACGAGCAGTACTTC
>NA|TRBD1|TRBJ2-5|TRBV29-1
CSVEVDRVQETQYF
TGCAGCGTTGAAGTCGACAGGGTCCAAGAGACCCAGTACTTC
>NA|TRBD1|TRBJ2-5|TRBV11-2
CASSEGDRGPETQYF
TGTGCCAGCAGCGAAGGGGACAGGGGGCCAGAGACCCAGTACTTC
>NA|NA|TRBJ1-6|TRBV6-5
CASSYGGENSPLHF
TGTGCCAGCAGTTACGGGGGAGAGAATTCACCCCTCCACTTT
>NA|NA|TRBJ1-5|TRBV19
CASSIGSQPQHF
TGTGCCAGTAGTATCGGCAGCCAGCCCCAGCATTTT
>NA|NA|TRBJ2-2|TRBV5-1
CASSPRGHNTGELFF
TGCGCCAGCTCACCCCGGGGACACAACACCGGGGAGCTGTTTTTT
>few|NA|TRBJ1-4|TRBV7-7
CASSPGGREKLFF
TGTGCCAGCAGCCCGGGAGGGAGGGAAAAACTGTTTTTT
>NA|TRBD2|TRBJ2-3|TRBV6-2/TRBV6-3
CASSYSAGGPNTDTQYF
TGTGCCAGCAGTTACTCCGCGGGAGGGCCTAACACAGATACGCAGTATTTT
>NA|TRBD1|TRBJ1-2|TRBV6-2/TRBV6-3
CASSYGGTGGDYGYTF
TGTGCCAGCAGTTACGGTGGGACAGGGGGCGACTATGGCTACACCTTC
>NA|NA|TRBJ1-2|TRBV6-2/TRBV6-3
CASSYSGPRDGYTF
TGTGCCAGCAGTTACTCCGGGCCTAGAGATGGCTACACCTTC
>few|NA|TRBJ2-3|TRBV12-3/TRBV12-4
CASRRRGVNTDTQYF
TGTGCCAGCCGAAGGAGGGGCGTAAACACAGATACGCAGTATTTT
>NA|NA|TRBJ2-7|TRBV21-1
CASSTRGQLVSYEQYF
TGTGCCAGCAGCACACGGGGACAGCTGGTCTCCTACGAGCAGTACTTC
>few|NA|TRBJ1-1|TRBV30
CAWSGVNGWLGAFF
TGTGCCTGGAGTGGCGTAAATGGGTGGCTGGGAGCTTTCTTT
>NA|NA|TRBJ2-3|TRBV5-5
CASSWGQVSDTQYF
TGTGCCAGCAGCTGGGGGCAGGTTTCAGATACGCAGTATTTT
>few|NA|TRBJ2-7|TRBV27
CASSLKHTRNLPGGYEQYF
TGTGCCAGCAGTTTAAAACACACACGCAATCTTCCTGGGGGCTACGAGCAGTACTTC
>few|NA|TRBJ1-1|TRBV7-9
CASSLKDEAFF
TGTGCCAGCAGCTTAAAGGATGAAGCTTTCTTT
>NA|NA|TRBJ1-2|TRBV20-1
CSARGDVGLSGYTF
TGCAGTGCTAGAGGGGACGTCGGTCTCTCGGGCTACACCTTC
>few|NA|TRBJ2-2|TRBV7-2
CASSPVPGNTGELFF
TGTGCCAGCAGCCCTGTGCCAGGGAACACCGGGGAGCTGTTTTTT
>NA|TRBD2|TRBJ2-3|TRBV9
CASSPPGVAGGTDTQYF
TGTGCCAGCAGCCCCCCCGGCGTAGCGGGAGGGACAGATACGCAGTATTTT
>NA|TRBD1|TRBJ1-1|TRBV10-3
CAIREGQGETEAFF
TGTGCCATCAGGGAGGGACAGGGCGAGACTGAAGCTTTCTTT
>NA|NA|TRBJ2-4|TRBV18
CASSPDLAAKNIQYF
TGTGCCAGCTCACCGGATCTAGCGGCCAAAAACATTCAGTACTTC
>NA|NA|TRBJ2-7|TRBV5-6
CASSSRTGTYEQYF
TGTGCCAGCAGCTCGCGGACGGGAACCTACGAGCAGTACTTC
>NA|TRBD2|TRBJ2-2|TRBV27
CASSLSGLAGGGELFF
TGTGCCAGCAGTTTATCGGGACTAGCGGGAGGCGGGGAGCTGTTTTTT
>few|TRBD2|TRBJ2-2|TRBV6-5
CASSYATSGLINTGELFF
TGTGCCAGCAGTTACGCGACTAGCGGCCTTATAAACACCGGGGAGCTGTTTTTT
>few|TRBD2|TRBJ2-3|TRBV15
CATSRDLREVRTDTQYF
TGTGCCACCAGCAGAGATCTGCGGGAGGTTAGAACAGATACGCAGTATTTT
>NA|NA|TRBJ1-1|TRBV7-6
CASSFSQGRSTEAFF
TGTGCCAGCAGCTTTTCTCAGGGAAGGAGCACTGAAGCTTTCTTT
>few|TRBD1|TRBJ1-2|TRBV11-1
CASSSQGVGTF
TGTGCCAGCAGCTCACAGGGGGTTGGAACCTTC
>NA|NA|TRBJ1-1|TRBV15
CATSREARLNTEAFF
TGTGCCACCAGCAGAGAGGCCAGGTTGAACACTGAAGCTTTCTTT
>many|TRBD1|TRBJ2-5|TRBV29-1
CSVRTGDQETQYF
TGCAGCGTTCGGACAGGGGACCAAGAGACCCAGTACTTC
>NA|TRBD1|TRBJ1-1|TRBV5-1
CASSPRTGMGNTEAFF
TGCGCCAGCAGCCCTCGGACAGGGATGGGGAACACTGAAGCTTTCTTT
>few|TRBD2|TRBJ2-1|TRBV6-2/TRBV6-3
CASSYGPGLAGSEQFF
TGTGCCAGCAGTTACGGACCGGGACTAGCGGGGAGTGAGCAGTTCTTC
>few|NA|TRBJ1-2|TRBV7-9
CASSLDRDTSGYTF
TGTGCCAGCAGCTTAGACAGGGACACTTCGGGCTACACCTTC
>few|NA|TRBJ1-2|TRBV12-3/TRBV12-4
CASSLGVNEAGYTF
TGTGCCAGCAGTTTGGGGGTTAACGAGGCTGGCTACACCTTC
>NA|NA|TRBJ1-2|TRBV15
CATSRGLGTRGGYTF
TGTGCCACCAGCAGAGGGCTCGGGACTCGGGGAGGCTACACCTTC
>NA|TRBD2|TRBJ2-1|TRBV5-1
CASSYRLAGVRNEQFF
TGCGCCAGCAGCTACCGACTAGCGGGAGTAAGGAATGAGCAGTTCTTC
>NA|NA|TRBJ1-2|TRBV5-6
CASSKGLDYGYTF
TGTGCCAGCAGCAAGGGGCTGGACTATGGCTACACCTTC
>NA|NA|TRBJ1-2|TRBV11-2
CASSLDSPATRRGGYTF
TGTGCCAGCAGCTTAGATAGTCCGGCCACGAGAAGGGGTGGCTACACCTTC
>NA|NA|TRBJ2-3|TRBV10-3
CAISEGLSTDTQYF
TGTGCCATCAGTGAAGGACTTAGCACAGATACGCAGTATTTT